These 5 T cell receptor beta chains were sequenced from one sample in a study of cytomegalovirus exposure and HLA in healthy donors. The PCR was carried out with 60 Vbeta primers and 13 Jbeta primers. The data were produced by immunoSEQ multiplex PCR, yet TCRdb's version contains in-frame clones alone and is incomplete. The table records 150,000 to 200,000 clones, over 65% of them present only once. The sequenced sample consisted of PBMCs. Every receptor here comes from a woman in her forties in good health and CMV-seronegative.

This clone was observed a handful of times. V usage is TRBV6-6 and J usage is TRBJ1-1, with D uncertain. This CDR3 region has 11 residues. The germline CDR1 and CDR2 sequences are MNHNY and SVGAGI (reference sequence). Between the trimmed V and J ends, which lost 10 bases and 6 bases, there was a span of 12 bases. This CDR3 is CATQTGSEAFF. CDR3 DNA: TGTGCCACCCAAACGGGGTCTGAAGCTTTCTTT.

The genes are TRBV5-1 and TRBJ2-5; the match to TRBD1 covers 10 bases. V shed 0 bases and J 4 bases; nucleotides not matched to a gene: 3. The germline V gene encodes CDR1 SGHRS and CDR2 YFSETQ. The CDR3 is 15 residues long. In DNA, the CDR3 is TGCGCCAGCAGCTTGGTGGGGACAGGGGCAGAGACCCAGTACTTC. It specifies CASSLVGTGAETQYF.

V and J are TRBV27 and TRBJ1-4; TRBD1 might be the D (6 bases). V gave up 6 bases and J gave up 0 bases, with 11 bases separating them. This CDR3 has 15 amino acids. Germline CDR1 and CDR2: MNHEY and SMNVEV (reference sequence). CDR3 protein: CASSPGVTTNEKLFF. CDR3 DNA sequence: TGTGCCAGCAGCCCAGGGGTTACAACTAATGAAAAACTGTTTTTT.

J is TRBJ2-6 and V is TRBV11-2; perhaps TRBD1 as D (5 bases). This CDR3 is 15 amino acids long. Trimming removed 6 bases at V and 2 bases at J, with 11 bases between. The germline V gene has CDR1 SGHAT and CDR2 FQNNGV. CDR3 sequence reads: CASSYSRAGANVLTF. The DNA for the CDR3 is TGTGCCAGCAGTTATAGCAGGGCTGGGGCCAACGTCCTGACTTTC.

V gene TRBV28 combines with J gene TRBJ1-5; D is ambiguous. Germline values: CDR1 MDHEN, CDR2 SYDVKM. The CDR3 length is 14 residues. The V end was cut by 3 bases, the J end by 0 bases, with 6 bases between. The CDR3 here is CASSFPGSNQPQHF. The CDR3 nucleotides read TGTGCCAGCAGTTTCCCGGGTAGCAATCAGCCCCAGCATTTT.